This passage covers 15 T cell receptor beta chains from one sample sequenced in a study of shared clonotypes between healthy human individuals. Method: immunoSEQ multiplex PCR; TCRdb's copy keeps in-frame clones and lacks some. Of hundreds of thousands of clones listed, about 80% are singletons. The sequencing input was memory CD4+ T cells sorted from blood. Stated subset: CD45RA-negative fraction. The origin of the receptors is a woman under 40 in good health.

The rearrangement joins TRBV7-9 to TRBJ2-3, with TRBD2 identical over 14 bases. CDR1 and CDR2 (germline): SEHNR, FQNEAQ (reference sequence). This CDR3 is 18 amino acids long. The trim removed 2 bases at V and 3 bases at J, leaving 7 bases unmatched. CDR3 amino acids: CASSLRGTSGSGTDTQYF. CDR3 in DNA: TGTGCCAGCAGCTTACGCGGGACTAGCGGGAGCGGGACAGATACGCAGTATTTT.

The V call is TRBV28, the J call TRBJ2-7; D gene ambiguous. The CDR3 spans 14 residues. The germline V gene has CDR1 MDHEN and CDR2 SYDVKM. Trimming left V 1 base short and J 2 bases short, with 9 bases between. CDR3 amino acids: CASSLYTTAYEQYF. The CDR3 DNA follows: TGTGCCAGCAGTTTATATACGACGGCCTACGAGCAGTACTTC.

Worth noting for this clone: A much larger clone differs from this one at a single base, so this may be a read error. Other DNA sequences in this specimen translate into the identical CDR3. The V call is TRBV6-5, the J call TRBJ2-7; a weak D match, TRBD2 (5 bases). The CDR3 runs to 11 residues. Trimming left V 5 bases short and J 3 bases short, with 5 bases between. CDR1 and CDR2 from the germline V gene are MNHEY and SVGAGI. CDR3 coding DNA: TGTGCCAGCAGTGAGGGCTACGAGCAGTACTTC. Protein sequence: CASSEGYEQYF.

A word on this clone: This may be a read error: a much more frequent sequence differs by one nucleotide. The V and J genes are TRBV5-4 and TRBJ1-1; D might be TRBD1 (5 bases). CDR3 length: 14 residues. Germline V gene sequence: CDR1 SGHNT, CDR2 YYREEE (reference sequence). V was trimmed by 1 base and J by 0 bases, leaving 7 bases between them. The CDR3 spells CASSLRQLNTEAFF. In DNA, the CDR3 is TGTGCCAGCAGCTTGAGACAGCTGAACACTGAAGCTTTCTTT.

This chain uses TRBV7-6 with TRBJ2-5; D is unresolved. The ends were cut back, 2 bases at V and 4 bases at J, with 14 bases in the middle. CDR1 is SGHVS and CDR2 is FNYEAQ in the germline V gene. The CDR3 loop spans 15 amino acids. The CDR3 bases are TGTGCCAGCAGCTTAATCCACCACGAAGGAGAGACCCAGTACTTC. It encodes CASSLIHHEGETQYF.

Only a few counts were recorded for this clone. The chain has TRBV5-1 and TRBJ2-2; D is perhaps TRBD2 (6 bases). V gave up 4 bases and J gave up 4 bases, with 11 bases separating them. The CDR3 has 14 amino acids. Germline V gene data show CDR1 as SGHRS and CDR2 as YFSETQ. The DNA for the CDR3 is TGCGCCAGCAGCAACCTAGCGTCCACCGGGGAGCTGTTTTTT. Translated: CASSNLASTGELFF.

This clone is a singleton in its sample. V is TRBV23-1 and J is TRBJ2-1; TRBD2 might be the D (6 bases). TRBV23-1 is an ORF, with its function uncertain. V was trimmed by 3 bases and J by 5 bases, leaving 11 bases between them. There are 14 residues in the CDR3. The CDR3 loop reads CASSQGGVDNEQFF. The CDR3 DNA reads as TGCGCCAGCAGTCAGGGGGGAGTGGACAATGAGCAGTTCTTC.

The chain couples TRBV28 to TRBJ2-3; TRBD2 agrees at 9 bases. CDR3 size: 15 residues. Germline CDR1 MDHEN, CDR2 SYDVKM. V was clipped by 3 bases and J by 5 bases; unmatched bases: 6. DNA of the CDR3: TGTGCCAGCAGTTTCGGCGGGAGGGCCAAAGATACGCAGTATTTT. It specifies CASSFGGRAKDTQYF.

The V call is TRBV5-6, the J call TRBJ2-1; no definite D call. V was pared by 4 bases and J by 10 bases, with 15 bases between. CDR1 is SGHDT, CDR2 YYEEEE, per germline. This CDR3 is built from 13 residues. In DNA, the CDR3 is TGTGCCAGCAGCGACGGGCCTCCGGAAGAGCAGTTCTTC. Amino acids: CASSDGPPEEQFF.

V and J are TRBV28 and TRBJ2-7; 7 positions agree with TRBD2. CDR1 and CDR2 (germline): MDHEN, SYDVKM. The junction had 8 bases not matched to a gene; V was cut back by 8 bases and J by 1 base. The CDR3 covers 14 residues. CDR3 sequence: CASGGDSGSYEQYF. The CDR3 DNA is TGTGCCAGCGGGGGTGATAGCGGGTCCTACGAGCAGTACTTC.

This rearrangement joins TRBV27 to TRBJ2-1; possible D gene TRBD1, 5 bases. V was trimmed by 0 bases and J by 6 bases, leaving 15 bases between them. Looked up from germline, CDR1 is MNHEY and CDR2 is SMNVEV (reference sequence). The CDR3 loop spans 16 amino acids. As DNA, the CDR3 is TGTGCCAGCAGTTTATCCGCCTCTATCGACAGCAATGAGCAGTTCTTC. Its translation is CASSLSASIDSNEQFF.

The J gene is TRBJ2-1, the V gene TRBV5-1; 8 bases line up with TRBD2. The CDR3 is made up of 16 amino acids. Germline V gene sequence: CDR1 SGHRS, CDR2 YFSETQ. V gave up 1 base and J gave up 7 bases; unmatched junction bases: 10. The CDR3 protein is CASSLSLAGIKNEQFF. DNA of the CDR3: TGCGCCAGCAGCTTGAGCCTAGCGGGCATTAAAAATGAGCAGTTCTTC. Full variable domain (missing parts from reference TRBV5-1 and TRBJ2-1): KAGVTQTPRYLIKTRGQQVTLSCSPISGHRSVSWYQQTPGQGLQFLFEYFSETQRNKGNFPGRFSGRQFSNSRSEMNVSTLELGDSALYLCASSLSLAGIKNEQFFGPGTRLTVL.

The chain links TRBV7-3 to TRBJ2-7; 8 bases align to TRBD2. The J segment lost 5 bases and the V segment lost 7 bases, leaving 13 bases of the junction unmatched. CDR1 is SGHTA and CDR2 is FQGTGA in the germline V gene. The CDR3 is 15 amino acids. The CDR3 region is CASNDFSGRNDEQYF. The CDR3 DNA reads TGTGCCAGCAACGACTTCAGCGGGAGAAACGACGAGCAGTACTTC.

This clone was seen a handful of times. CDR3 in amino acids: CASTPGQGIRGEQFF. The DNA for the CDR3 is TGTGCCAGTACTCCGGGACAGGGTATTAGGGGTGAGCAGTTCTTC. The chain recombines TRBV19 with TRBJ2-1; 9 bases are shared with TRBD1. Germline V lookup: CDR1 LNHDA, CDR2 SQIVND (reference sequence). This CDR3 is built from 15 residues. Trimming took 7 bases from V and 9 from J; bases not matched to a gene: 13.

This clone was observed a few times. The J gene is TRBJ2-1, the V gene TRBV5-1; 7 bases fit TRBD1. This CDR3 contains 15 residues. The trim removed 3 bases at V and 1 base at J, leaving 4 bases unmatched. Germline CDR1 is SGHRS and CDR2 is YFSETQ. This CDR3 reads CASSSWTGSYNEQFF. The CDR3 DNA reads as TGCGCCAGCAGCTCCTGGACAGGTTCCTACAATGAGCAGTTCTTC.